The entry below gives a single T cell receptor beta chain sequence along with its context. This record comes from a study of blood T cells in healthy people across ages. Overall study context: Per every two T cells, about one barcoded beta molecule was captured by template switching.

A sample-barcoded 5' primer and a J-beta primer mix were used in a second PCR of about 6 to 12 cycles. MiXCR, run by TCRdb on the 5' RACE reads, gives a single entry per CDR3 protein. Here the sample spans 850,000 or so distinct CDR3 sequences, under 30% being singletons. Germline V gene sequence: CDR1 DFQATT, CDR2 SNEGSKA (reference sequence). CDR3 length equals 13 residues. Losses at the gene ends were 0 bases for V and 11 bases for J; bases not matched to a gene: 9. The V call is TRBV20-1, the J call TRBJ1-1, with 7 positions matching TRBD1. Sequencing was performed on blood. This TCR was recovered from an elderly woman in good health. In nucleotides, the CDR3 is TGCAGTGCTAGAGAATCGTTACAGGGGAGCGCTTTCTTT. Translated: CSARESLQGSAFF.